These 30 T cell receptor beta chains came from one sample sequenced in a study of vaccination and CD4 T cells after COVID-19. Cultured CD4+ T-cell DNA underwent Oncomine TCR Beta short-read sequencing. TCRdb reanalysed the PCR reads using MiXCR and keeps one entry per CDR3 protein. The sample yields around 23,000 distinct CDR3 sequences, 43% seen once. No antigens are known for them. Specified time point: late sampling 161 to 241 days after vaccination in a few convalescent patients. As for treatment: approximately 11-day PBMC culture with coronavirus spike peptide pools or control peptides (ViraFEST assay). Sequences were derived from CD4+ T cells from blood, cultured in vitro, sampled about 7 months after SARS-CoV-2 vaccination. These receptors were collected from a human donor who had recovered from COVID-19.

The chain joins TRBV24-1 to TRBJ1-2; D is uncertain. V was shortened by 2 bases and J by 8 bases, with 5 bases between the two germline ends. Per the germline V gene, CDR1 is KGHDR and CDR2 is SFDVKD. The CDR3 sequence is 11 residues long. CDR3: CATSDYQGYTF. For the CDR3, the DNA is TGTGCCACCAGTGATTATCAAGGCTACACCTTC.

This clonotype occurred a few times. The DNA is omitted, as the CDR3 cannot be located on it reliably, and the CDR3 follows TCRdb's listing. The gene calls are TRBV19 and TRBJ2-5; TRBD1, as called in the table, went unchecked against the DNA. 15 amino acids form the CDR3, both terminal residues included. Germline V lookup: CDR1 LNHDA, CDR2 SQIVND (reference sequence). CDR3 loop: CASSISDSFLETQYF.

This clonotype came up a few times. V gene TRBV21-1 combines with J gene TRBJ1-5; the table's D call TRBD1 went unverified against the DNA. TRBV21-1 is described as a pseudogene. CDR3 size: 18 residues. Here the CDR3 DNA reads TGTGCCAGCAGGAAAAGGACAGGGGAAAGGGTTCGGGGCGGGCCCCAGCATTTT. It codes for CASRKRTGERVRGGPQHF.

Only a few counts were recorded for this clonotype. V and J are TRBV7-9 and TRBJ1-2; D may be TRBD1 (5 bases). There are 14 residues in the CDR3. V was clipped by 5 bases and J by 8 bases, with 18 bases between them. Germline values: CDR1 SEHNR, CDR2 FQNEAQ (reference sequence). The CDR3 spells CASSLLTGGWGYTF. The CDR3 bases are TGTGCCAGCAGCCTCCTCACTGGGGGTTGGGGCTACACCTTC.

This rearrangement joins TRBV7-2 to TRBJ2-5, with a weak D call TRBD2 (7 bases). CDR3 length: 16 amino acids. Germline V gene data show CDR1 as SGHTA and CDR2 as FQGNSA. Trimming cost V 5 bases and J 2 bases, with 18 bases left between them. In DNA form, the CDR3 reads TGTGCCAGCAGCCCAAACCGGGGGGCCCTACAAGAGACCCAGTACTTC. It encodes CASSPNRGALQETQYF.

This rearrangement joins TRBV6-5 to TRBJ2-5; TRBD2 agrees at 11 bases. Germline trimming cut 1 base from V and 2 bases from J; bases unmatched to any gene: 3. Germline values: CDR1 MNHEY, CDR2 SVGAGI. The CDR3 runs 16 residues. CDR3 coding DNA: TGTGCCAGCAGTTACTTGCGACTAGCGGGGCAAGAGACCCAGTACTTC. This translates into CASSYLRLAGQETQYF.

The V gene is TRBV20-1, the J gene TRBJ2-7, with TRBD2 matching over 16 bases. CDR1 is DFQATT, CDR2 SNEGSKA, per germline (reference sequence). The CDR3 is 17 residues long. J gave up 0 bases and V 3 bases, and 5 bases lay outside the gene matches. CDR3 nucleotide sequence: TGCAGTGCTAGTACAGGGACTAGCGGGGGGGGCTCCTACGAGCAGTACTTC. Its translation: CSASTGTSGGGSYEQYF.

The chain joins TRBV28 to TRBJ2-7, with a tentative D call TRBD2 (6 bases). CDR3 size: 14 residues. Germline loops: CDR1 MDHEN, CDR2 SYDVKM. V lost 6 bases, J lost 2 bases, and 14 bases lay in between. CDR3 DNA sequence: TGTGCCAGCAGCCCCGGGGGAGCACCCTACGAGCAGTACTTC. This sequence encodes CASSPGGAPYEQYF.

The V call is TRBV6-2 or TRBV6-3, the J call TRBJ1-1; maybe TRBD1 (5 bases). The length of the CDR3 is 13 residues. Germline loops: CDR1 MNHEY, CDR2 SVGEGT. V shed 0 bases and J shed 7 bases, with 9 bases lying between them. The CDR3 is CASSYSERGEAFF. In nucleotides, the CDR3 is TGTGCCAGCAGTTACTCAGAGAGGGGTGAAGCTTTCTTT.

This clonotype has a handful of counts. The rearrangement joins TRBV20-1 to TRBJ1-5; D not resolved. Trimming shortened V by 3 bases and J by 2 bases, and 14 bases separated the two germline ends. This CDR3 region has 15 residues. Germline CDR1 reads DFQATT; CDR2 reads SNEGSKA (reference sequence). The CDR3 DNA reads TGCAGTGCTAGGAGTAGTCTGGAGGGCAATCAGCCCCAGCATTTT. This translates into CSARSSLEGNQPQHF.

The V and J genes are TRBV20-1 and TRBJ2-3; the match to TRBD1 covers 9 bases. CDR3 length equals 15 residues. In germline, CDR1 is DFQATT, CDR2 SNEGSKA (reference sequence). With 6 bases clipped from V and 1 base from J, the junction kept 8 bases outside the gene matches. The CDR3 nucleotides read TGCAGTGCAACCCGGGACAGGGATGGCACAGATACGCAGTATTTT. It specifies CSATRDRDGTDTQYF.

This sequence joins TRBV7-6 and TRBJ2-7, with a possible D match to TRBD2 (5 bases). The CDR3 is 15 amino acids. Germline V gene sequence: CDR1 SGHVS, CDR2 FNYEAQ. V shed 5 bases and J shed 0 bases, with 14 bases lying between them. CDR3 amino acids: CASSLRGGSSYEQYF. In nucleotides, the CDR3 is TGTGCCAGCAGCCTGCGTGGAGGTAGCTCCTACGAGCAGTACTTC.

This clonotype showed up just a few times. The chain joins TRBV20-1 to TRBJ1-2; 7 bases map to TRBD1. From germline, CDR1 is DFQATT and CDR2 SNEGSKA (reference sequence). The J segment lost 0 bases and the V segment lost 4 bases, leaving 5 bases of the junction unmatched. The CDR3 covers 14 residues. The CDR3 nucleotides are TGCAGTGCTAATGACAGGGACACTAACTATGGCTACACCTTC. This codes for CSANDRDTNYGYTF.

This chain joins TRBV7-2 and TRBJ2-1, with TRBD2 identical over 8 bases. Germline values: CDR1 SGHTA, CDR2 FQGNSA. V was pared by 4 bases and J by 9 bases, with 8 bases of the junction left unmatched. This CDR3 has 14 residues. The CDR3 nucleotides are TGTGCCAGCAGCTCTAAGACTAGCGTGGCTGAGCAGTTCTTC. It is translated as CASSSKTSVAEQFF.

This chain uses TRBV19 with TRBJ2-1; 9 nucleotides align to TRBD2. The junction had 7 bases not matched to a gene; V was cut back by 5 bases and J by 2 bases. CDR1 is LNHDA, CDR2 SQIVND, per germline (reference sequence). The CDR3 contains 16 residues. CDR3 nucleotide sequence: TGTGCCAGTAGTCCCGCTAGCGGGATAACCTACAATGAGCAGTTCTTC. It codes for CASSPASGITYNEQFF.

This chain joins TRBV20-1 and TRBJ2-1; D perhaps matches TRBD2 (6 bases). Trimming removed 1 base from V and 14 bases from J, with 18 bases in between. The CDR3 is 13 residues long. Germline CDR1 and CDR2: DFQATT and SNEGSKA (reference sequence). This CDR3 reads CSARGSAGTWEFF. For the CDR3, the DNA is TGCAGTGCTAGAGGTTCGGCGGGAACGTGGGAGTTCTTC.

The V and J genes are TRBV20-1 and TRBJ2-3; D gene ambiguous. CDR3 length: 15 amino acids. The ends were cut back, 0 bases at V and 4 bases at J, with 14 bases in the middle. The germline CDR1 and CDR2 sequences are DFQATT and SNEGSKA (reference sequence). CDR3 DNA: TGCAGTGCTAGAGAGATTTACGTGAGCGCAGATACGCAGTATTTT. It translates to CSAREIYVSADTQYF.

This clonotype was seen a few times. The chain employs TRBV20-1 and TRBJ2-7; D gene uncertain. Germline V gene lookup returns CDR1 DFQATT and CDR2 SNEGSKA (reference sequence). Trimming pared 7 bases from V and 3 bases from J, leaving 10 bases between. The CDR3 is 11 amino acids. CDR3 region: CSVPGYYEQYF. The CDR3 nucleotides are TGCAGTGTTCCGGGTTACTACGAGCAGTACTTC.

This chain joins TRBV18 and TRBJ2-7; D gene uncertain. There are 14 residues in the CDR3. The germline CDR1 and CDR2 sequences are KGHSH and LQKENI. V shed 1 base and J shed 2 bases, with 9 bases lying between them. CDR3 sequence: CASSPRTLTYEQYF. The CDR3 nucleotides read TGTGCCAGCTCACCACGGACCCTTACCTACGAGCAGTACTTC.

Relative to its sample, this clonotype is medium-sized. V usage is TRBV27 and J usage is TRBJ2-7; D is unclear. This CDR3 has 18 residues. Trimming removed 2 bases from V and 3 bases from J, with 23 bases in between. The germline V gene encodes CDR1 MNHEY and CDR2 SMNVEV (reference sequence). CDR3 in amino acids: CASSLKPSVLGSYYEQYF. The CDR3, as DNA: TGTGCCAGCAGTTTAAAGCCGTCTGTCTTGGGCTCTTACTACGAGCAGTACTTC.

A few counts support this clonotype. The chain carries TRBV6-1 and TRBJ2-1, with a possible D match to TRBD2 (5 bases). Germline V lookup: CDR1 MNHNS, CDR2 SASEGT. The CDR3 totals 15 residues. V lost 2 bases and J 7 bases, leaving 15 bases between the germline ends. In nucleotides, the CDR3 is TGTGCCAGCAGTGAAACCGGTGGGAGTGGGAATGAGCAGTTCTTC. It specifies CASSETGGSGNEQFF.

The V call is TRBV10-3, the J call TRBJ1-2; no reliable D call. The CDR3 length is 15 residues. V lost 2 bases and J 1 base, leaving 11 bases between the germline ends. Per the germline V gene, CDR1 is ENHRY and CDR2 is SYGVKD. The CDR3 spells CAISEVTNNNYGYTF. In nucleotides, the CDR3 is TGTGCCATCAGTGAGGTGACAAATAATAACTATGGCTACACCTTC.

CDR3 DNA: TGCAGTGTCTCTCCGGGACAGGGCGCCTACGAGCAGTACTTC. Translated: CSVSPGQGAYEQYF. The chain links TRBV20-1 to TRBJ2-7; 9 bases are a match to TRBD1. V was pared by 7 bases and J by 2 bases, with 9 bases of the junction left unmatched. The CDR3 is 14 amino acids. CDR1 and CDR2 from the germline V gene are DFQATT and SNEGSKA (reference sequence).

The chain uses TRBV15 and TRBJ2-6, with D unresolved. This CDR3 has 16 residues. Per germline, CDR1 LNHNV and CDR2 YYDKDF (reference sequence). V lost 1 base to trimming and J lost 2 bases, with 9 bases between them. In DNA form, the CDR3 reads TGTGCCACCAGCAGAGCTGAAGTCCCTGGGGCCAACGTCCTGACTTTC. It codes for CATSRAEVPGANVLTF.

The V and J genes are TRBV7-7 and TRBJ2-5; D might be TRBD1 or TRBD2, each matching 6 bases. Per the germline V gene, CDR1 is SSHAT and CDR2 is FNYEAQ (reference sequence). The CDR3 loop spans 16 amino acids. V gave up 5 bases and J gave up 7 bases, with 23 bases separating them. The CDR3 is CASSHAETGYGGTQYF. Here the CDR3 DNA reads TGTGCCAGCAGCCACGCCGAGACAGGCTACGGGGGGACCCAGTACTTC.

This clonotype was observed a handful of times. This sequence joins TRBV15 and TRBJ2-5; D may be TRBD2 (6 bases). V dropped 6 bases and J dropped 1 base, with 9 bases sitting between them. This CDR3 contains 13 residues. CDR1 and CDR2 from the germline V gene are LNHNV and YYDKDF (reference sequence). The CDR3 loop reads CATSEGLQETQYF. CDR3 DNA sequence: TGTGCCACCAGTGAGGGACTCCAAGAGACCCAGTACTTC.

V gene TRBV7-3 combines with J gene TRBJ1-2, with D maybe TRBD1 (6 bases). Looked up from germline, CDR1 is SGHTA and CDR2 is FQGTGA. This CDR3 has 15 amino acids. Trimming cost V 5 bases and J 4 bases, with 17 bases left between them. CDR3 DNA: TGTGCCAGCAGCCGGGGAGGCGGGGGCGGCTATGGCTACACCTTC. Translation gives CASSRGGGGGYGYTF.

CDR3 residues: CSARDPVKGADGYTF. CDR3 nucleotides: TGCAGTGCTAGAGATCCGGTGAAGGGGGCGGATGGCTACACCTTC. J is TRBJ1-2 and V is TRBV20-1, with TRBD1 matching over 7 bases. Germline lookup yields CDR1 DFQATT and CDR2 SNEGSKA (reference sequence). The CDR3 is made up of 15 amino acids. J was trimmed by 6 bases and V by 0 bases; bases with no gene match: 10.

The chain links TRBV25-1 to TRBJ1-4, with TRBD1 as a possible D gene (5 bases). This CDR3 region has 12 residues. CDR1 MGHDK and CDR2 SYGVNS come from the germline V gene. V gave up 6 bases and J gave up 6 bases, with 8 bases separating them. CDR3 sequence (DNA): TGTGCCAGCAGCCAGGGTCATGAAAAACTGTTTTTT. This encodes CASSQGHEKLFF.

In its sample, this clonotype was seen a few times. V is TRBV7-2 and J is TRBJ2-1, with D perhaps TRBD1 or TRBD2 (6 bases each). CDR1 and CDR2 from the germline V gene are SGHTA and FQGNSA. V gave up 2 bases and J gave up 9 bases, with 20 bases separating them. The CDR3 loop spans 16 amino acids. The CDR3 is CASSLFRGRVPGEQFF. CDR3 nucleotides: TGTGCCAGCAGCTTATTTCGGGGGCGCGTCCCAGGTGAGCAGTTCTTC.